This entry features one T cell receptor beta chain sequence. Its antigen is as yet unknown. Investigators reverse transcribed all isolated RNA, so they sequenced expressed TCRB transcripts. Assay: immunoSEQ multiplex PCR; the TCRdb copy retains only in-frame clones and omits some. The sample consists of about 180,000 clones, about 8% of them appearing once. The length of the CDR3 is 15 residues. Germline CDR1 is ENHRY and CDR2 is SYGVKD. V was shortened by 3 bases and J by 5 bases, with 14 bases between the two germline ends. Each donor gave one heparinised blood draw averaging roughly 100 mL. The data are from a study of beta chain features in type 1 diabetes. Study context: The study examined 107,917,701 sorted cells across all samples. General study findings and limits: VDJ junctions in type 1 diabetes patients carried more deletions and fewer insertions. Across patients, naive, central memory and Treg TCRB repertoires exhibited apparently greater similarity than was observed across healthy donors. The study found moderately but significantly shorter TCRB CDR3s in all four CD4+ subsets of Type 1 diabetes patients.

The sequenced material came from central memory CD4+ T cells from blood. The clonotype originates from a woman aged 40 to 50 with type 1 diabetes. The chain recombines TRBV10-3 with TRBJ2-1; tentative D call: TRBD2 (6 bases). CDR3 sequence (DNA): TGTGCCATCAGTGATCAGGGAGGCAGAAACAATGAGCAGTTCTTC. Translated, it gives CAISDQGGRNNEQFF.